Following are 30 T cell receptor beta chains from one sample sequenced in a study of T cell changes during pregnancy in multiple sclerosis. Assay: immunoSEQ multiplex PCR; the TCRdb copy retains only in-frame clones and omits some. The table shows around 57,000 clones, with roughly 91% occurring only once. Sequenced here: peripheral blood, sampled in the second trimester of pregnancy. The receptor source for this set is a female donor with multiple sclerosis, enrolled in a pregnancy study.

V and J are TRBV28 and TRBJ2-2, with TRBD1 identical over 9 bases. Per germline, CDR1 MDHEN and CDR2 SYDVKM. The CDR3 contains 15 residues. Unmatched junction bases numbered 2, after V lost 6 bases and J lost 0 bases. CDR3 sequence (DNA): TGTGCCAGCAGAACAGGGGGCGCGAACACCGGGGAGCTGTTTTTT. This codes for CASRTGGANTGELFF.

The chain has TRBV5-1 and TRBJ2-2, with a weak D call TRBD2 (6 bases). Germline V gene data show CDR1 as SGHRS and CDR2 as YFSETQ. The CDR3 extends over 16 amino acids. V lost 0 bases and J lost 2, with 11 bases in between. Written as DNA, the CDR3 is TGCGCCAGCAGCTTGGAGGGCGGGGTTAACACCGGGGAGCTGTTTTTT. This codes for CASSLEGGVNTGELFF.

The rearrangement joins TRBV28 to TRBJ2-3; 8 bases match TRBD2. In germline, CDR1 is MDHEN, CDR2 SYDVKM. This CDR3 is built from 14 residues. With 6 bases clipped from V and 2 bases from J, the junction kept 4 bases outside the gene matches. CDR3 in amino acids: CASSSGGVTDTQYF. In DNA, the CDR3 is TGTGCCAGCAGCTCCGGGGGGGTCACAGATACGCAGTATTTT.

CDR3 coding DNA: TGTGCCAGCAACCCGAACGGGGGGTACTCCTACGAGCAGTACTTC. Protein product: CASNPNGGYSYEQYF. The chain has TRBV27 and TRBJ2-7, with TRBD2 matching over 7 bases. V lost 7 bases, J lost 0 bases, and 9 bases stayed unmatched. Germline V gives CDR1 MNHEY, CDR2 SMNVEV (reference sequence). The CDR3 has 15 residues.

This clone was picked up one time. This rearrangement joins TRBV10-3 to TRBJ2-7; 8 nucleotides align to TRBD1. J was trimmed by 2 bases and V by 9 bases; bases with no gene match: 6. Germline V gene lookup returns CDR1 ENHRY and CDR2 SYGVKD. This CDR3 is built from 13 residues. The CDR3 DNA reads TGTGCCATAGGACAGGGAGGAGCCTACGAGCAGTACTTC. It codes for CAIGQGGAYEQYF.

This chain links TRBV5-5 with TRBJ2-5; TRBD2 agrees at 7 bases. This CDR3 comprises 15 residues. Unmatched junction bases numbered 5, after V lost 2 bases and J lost 1 base. Germline loops: CDR1 SGHKS, CDR2 YYEKEE (reference sequence). CDR3 nucleotides: TGTGCCAGCAGCTTAAGACTAGCCCGCCAAGAGACCCAGTACTTC. This encodes CASSLRLARQETQYF.

The chain is built from TRBV27 and TRBJ1-1, with a possible D match to TRBD1 (5 bases). Trimming left V 1 base short and J 5 bases short, with 23 bases between. The germline CDR1 and CDR2 sequences are MNHEY and SMNVEV (reference sequence). This CDR3 has 18 residues. CDR3 nucleotides: TGTGCCAGCAGTTTATGGGAGGGTGGTAGGGGTCCTGGGACTGAAGCTTTCTTT. Translated: CASSLWEGGRGPGTEAFF.

The genes are TRBV10-3 and TRBJ1-5; no firm D call. The V end was cut by 3 bases, the J end by 10 bases, with 13 bases between. Germline CDR1 ENHRY, CDR2 SYGVKD. The CDR3 sequence is 13 residues long. CDR3 sequence (DNA): TGTGCCATCAGTGACAGGCTCCCAGGTCCCCAGCATTTT. Its protein product is CAISDRLPGPQHF.

This clone was observed once. V and J are TRBV5-6 and TRBJ2-1; D possibly corresponds to TRBD2 (6 bases). V was shortened by 6 bases and J by 9 bases, with 22 bases between the two germline ends. CDR3 size: 15 residues. Looked up from germline, CDR1 is SGHDT and CDR2 is YYEEEE. CDR3 DNA sequence: TGTGCCAGCATCAAAGCGGGTAGGGCCCATGGTGAGCAGTTCTTC. It encodes CASIKAGRAHGEQFF.

The chain combines TRBV14 with TRBJ2-7, with 7 nucleotides matching TRBD1. V gave up 5 bases and J gave up 0 bases; unmatched junction bases: 7. The germline V gene encodes CDR1 SGHDN and CDR2 FVKESK. CDR3 length equals 15 residues. This CDR3 is CASSRLDRSSYEQYF. Here the CDR3 DNA reads TGTGCCAGCAGCAGACTGGACAGGAGCTCCTACGAGCAGTACTTC.

This clone was recorded only once. This rearrangement joins TRBV27 to TRBJ1-5; 7 bases fit TRBD1. The V segment lost 4 bases and the J segment 3 bases; nucleotides outside the gene matches: 6. In germline, CDR1 is MNHEY, CDR2 SMNVEV (reference sequence). The CDR3 runs 15 residues. The CDR3 region is CASSSYTGANQPQHF. DNA of the CDR3: TGTGCCAGCAGTTCATACACAGGGGCCAATCAGCCCCAGCATTTT.

The J gene is TRBJ2-5, the V gene TRBV29-1; 8 nucleotides agree with TRBD1. With 3 bases clipped from V and 5 bases from J, the junction kept 5 bases outside the gene matches. The CDR3 is 13 residues long. Germline CDR1 reads SQVTM; CDR2 reads ANQGSEA. The CDR3 sequence is CSVETGARETQYF. CDR3 nucleotide sequence: TGCAGCGTTGAGACAGGGGCAAGGGAGACCCAGTACTTC.

The chain carries TRBV2 and TRBJ2-7; 10 bases map to TRBD2. The germline V gene encodes CDR1 SNHLY and CDR2 FYNNEI. Trimming cost V 2 bases and J 0 bases; bases outside gene matches: 1. The CDR3 runs to 15 residues. The CDR3 DNA follows: TGTGCCAGCAGTGAAAGGACTAGCGGCTCCTACGAGCAGTACTTC. Translating it yields CASSERTSGSYEQYF.

The chain employs TRBV18 and TRBJ1-1; 7 bases are shared with TRBD1. V trimming: 2 bases; J trimming: 7 bases; junction bases outside the gene matches: 7. The germline V gene encodes CDR1 KGHSH and CDR2 LQKENI. This CDR3 has 14 residues. The CDR3 loop is CASSPKRGLGEAFF. The CDR3, as DNA: TGTGCCAGCTCACCAAAGAGGGGGCTGGGTGAAGCTTTCTTT. Together with reference TRBV18 and TRBJ1-1, the CDR3 gives the full variable domain: NAGVMQNPRHLVRRRGQEARLRCSPMKGHSHVYWYRQLPEEGLKFMVYLQKENIIDESGMPKERFSAEFPKEGPSILRIQQVVRGDSAAYFCASSPKRGLGEAFFGQGTRLTVV.

V usage is TRBV5-1 and J usage is TRBJ1-5, with 10 nucleotides matching TRBD1. This CDR3 is 14 amino acids long. Per germline, CDR1 SGHRS and CDR2 YFSETQ. Losses at the gene ends were 4 bases for V and 7 bases for J; bases not matched to a gene: 5. The CDR3 region is CASSPGTGVQPQHF. CDR3 nucleotide sequence: TGCGCCAGCAGCCCCGGGACAGGGGTCCAGCCCCAGCATTTT.

The chain uses TRBV11-1 and TRBJ2-2, with D possibly being TRBD1 (7 bases). Trimming took off 5 bases at V and 5 bases at J, with 15 bases between the two ends. CDR3 length: 15 amino acids. Germline V lookup: CDR1 SGHAT, CDR2 FQDESV (reference sequence). CDR3 in amino acids: CASSGWQGGTGELFF. CDR3 DNA sequence: TGTGCCAGCAGCGGATGGCAGGGGGGTACCGGGGAGCTGTTTTTT.

This clone was seen only once. This chain connects TRBV11-1 to TRBJ1-1; no clear D. Germline V lookup: CDR1 SGHAT, CDR2 FQDESV (reference sequence). The CDR3 totals 17 residues. The ends were cut back, 3 bases at V and 2 bases at J, with 19 bases in the middle. The CDR3 region has the DNA TGTGCCAGCAGCTTGTTAGCCGCCAGCCGCACAAACACTGAAGCTTTCTTT. Its translation: CASSLLAASRTNTEAFF.

A few counts support this clone. The chain carries TRBV7-9 and TRBJ1-1; 7 bases match TRBD1. The V and J ends lost 2 bases and 5 bases, in that order; junction bases with no gene match: 5. CDR1 SEHNR and CDR2 FQNEAQ come from the germline V gene (reference sequence). CDR3 length: 14 residues. CDR3 in amino acids: CASSLQQGTTEAFF. The CDR3, as DNA: TGTGCCAGCAGCTTACAACAGGGGACGACTGAAGCTTTCTTT.

The V and J genes are TRBV5-5 and TRBJ2-1; perhaps TRBD1 as D (6 bases). This CDR3 is 13 amino acids long. V was clipped by 4 bases and J by 9 bases, with 14 bases between them. Germline V lookup: CDR1 SGHKS, CDR2 YYEKEE (reference sequence). This CDR3 reads CASSVVPGAEQFF. In nucleotides, the CDR3 is TGTGCCAGCAGCGTTGTACCAGGGGCTGAGCAGTTCTTC.

The CDR3, as DNA: TGCGCCAGCAGCTTGGGAACTGAGATTTACGAGCAGTACTTC. Translating it yields CASSLGTEIYEQYF. The chain carries TRBV5-1 and TRBJ2-7; D unresolved. Germline loops: CDR1 SGHRS, CDR2 YFSETQ. The CDR3 runs 14 residues. Trimming removed 0 bases from V and 4 bases from J, with 11 bases in between.

V is TRBV27 and J is TRBJ1-4; 8 nucleotides agree with TRBD1. The germline CDR1 and CDR2 sequences are MNHEY and SMNVEV (reference sequence). Germline trimming cut 5 bases from V and 6 bases from J; bases unmatched to any gene: 11. The CDR3 is made up of 16 amino acids. CDR3 sequence: CASSVEGQGGYEKLFF. As DNA, the CDR3 is TGTGCCAGCAGTGTAGAAGGACAGGGAGGCTATGAAAAACTGTTTTTT.

This chain uses TRBV7-9 with TRBJ2-4; no reliable D call. This CDR3 has 12 amino acids. With 5 bases removed from V and 1 base from J, the gap between germline ends came to 3 bases. Germline assignment: CDR1 SEHNR and CDR2 FQNEAQ (reference sequence). In nucleotides, the CDR3 is TGTGCCAGCAGCCGTGCCAAAAACATTCAGTACTTC. Translating gives CASSRAKNIQYF.

V gene TRBV7-3 combines with J gene TRBJ1-2; the D is unclear. Trimming took 5 bases from V and 4 from J, leaving 11 bases between them. The germline CDR1 and CDR2 sequences are SGHTA and FQGTGA. The CDR3 spans 13 residues. The CDR3 DNA reads TGTGCCAGCAGCCTCGGGGTGAGCTATGGCTACACCTTC. It codes for CASSLGVSYGYTF.

The chain couples TRBV5-1 to TRBJ1-1; D is uncertain. The CDR3 runs to 16 residues. The germline V gene encodes CDR1 SGHRS and CDR2 YFSETQ. The V end was cut by 0 bases, the J end by 0 bases, with 12 bases between. The CDR3 nucleotides read TGCGCCAGCAGCTTGGTCCTCTCCTCTATGAACACTGAAGCTTTCTTT. Its translation is CASSLVLSSMNTEAFF.

The genes are TRBV19 and TRBJ2-7, with a weak D call TRBD2 (7 bases). CDR1 LNHDA and CDR2 SQIVND come from the germline V gene (reference sequence). V dropped 3 bases and J dropped 3 bases, with 15 bases sitting between them. This CDR3 is built from 15 residues. The CDR3 protein is CASSIKGGQIYEQYF. Here the CDR3 DNA reads TGTGCCAGTAGTATCAAGGGGGGGCAGATCTACGAGCAGTACTTC.

The V and J genes are TRBV28 and TRBJ1-2; D is undetermined. V was pared by 2 bases and J by 2 bases, with 6 bases between. The CDR3 contains 13 residues. Germline CDR1 is MDHEN and CDR2 is SYDVKM. CDR3 residues: CASSLKENYGYTF. In DNA form, the CDR3 reads TGTGCCAGCAGTTTAAAGGAGAACTATGGCTACACCTTC.

The chain is built from TRBV7-2 and TRBJ1-2; no firm D call. The CDR3 covers 13 residues. Germline V lookup: CDR1 SGHTA, CDR2 FQGNSA. V lost 4 bases, J lost 1 base, and 7 bases lay in between. The CDR3 loop reads CASSSIINYGYTF. DNA of the CDR3: TGTGCCAGCAGCTCTATTATTAACTATGGCTACACCTTC. Together with reference TRBV7-2 and TRBJ1-2, the CDR3 gives the full variable domain: GAGVSQSPSNKVTEKGKDVELRCDPISGHTALYWYRQSLGQGLEFLIYFQGNSAPDKSGLPSDRFSAERTGGSVSTLTIQRTQQEDSAVYLCASSSIINYGYTFGSGTRLTVV.

The CDR3 nucleotides are TGTGCCAGCAACACGGTGGGCGATACGCAGTATTTT. As protein: CASNTVGDTQYF. This sequence joins TRBV13 and TRBJ2-3; D is unresolved. The V end was cut by 7 bases, the J end by 6 bases, with 11 bases between. The CDR3 extends over 12 amino acids. From germline, CDR1 is PRHDT and CDR2 FYEKMQ (reference sequence).

In its sample, this clone ranks as medium-sized. Here the CDR3 reads CASSLARLAGLQETQYF. The DNA of the CDR3 is TGTGCCAGCAGCTTAGCGCGGCTAGCGGGCCTCCAAGAGACCCAGTACTTC. The chain is built from TRBV7-2 and TRBJ2-5; 8 bases line up with TRBD2. The CDR3 runs 17 residues. Germline V gene lookup returns CDR1 SGHTA and CDR2 FQGNSA. V lost 0 bases, J lost 1 base, and 7 bases stayed unmatched.

V gene TRBV4-3 combines with J gene TRBJ2-3, with D perhaps TRBD1 (6 bases). Germline CDR1 is LGHNA and CDR2 is YSLEER. V dropped 4 bases and J dropped 1 base, with 9 bases sitting between them. The CDR3 contains 14 residues. CDR3: CASSPGDRTDTQYF. The CDR3 DNA is TGCGCCAGCAGCCCAGGGGACCGCACAGATACGCAGTATTTT.